The TCR beta chain under discussion was sequenced for a study of vaccination and CD4 T cells after COVID-19 (dated by TCRdb to 2021 to 2024). About the full investigation: The convalescent cohort included six males and four females, with two Hispanic individuals, seven Caucasians, two Asians and one multiracial person. Participants got two doses of the Pfizer-BioNTech BNT162b2 vaccine (n=8) or two doses of the Moderna mRNA-1273 vaccine (n=2). Post-COVID blood samples from convalescent patients were collected a median of about 110 days after diagnosis, with a range of about 35 to 161 days. Post-vaccine blood samples were collected a median of approximately 77 days after the second vaccine dose, ranging from about 13 to 241 days. For stimulating the cultures, overlapping spike peptide pools were used, derived from SARS-CoV-2 as well as from the common cold coronaviruses HCoV-NL63, HCoV-OC43 and HCoV-229E. Control cultures received a CEFX viral epitope pool as the positive control, an HIV-1 Nef peptide pool as the negative control, or no peptide. In under 13 COVID-19 convalescent patients and a few infection-naive healthy vaccine recipients, researchers compared the spike-specific CD4+ TCR repertoire from before mRNA vaccination with the repertoire from after.

According to the study, the label for this sample's treatment or condition signals: roughly nine-day PBMC culture with coronavirus spike peptide pools or control peptides (ViraFEST assay). The ViraFEST assay, used in the study, expanded antigen-specific T cells with peptide pools and then identified the expanded clonotypes through TCR sequencing. Negative nucleocapsid antibody tests before and after vaccination confirmed that the healthy vaccine recipients had no prior SARS-CoV-2 infection. Approximately 2.1 million PBMCs per well were cultured in IMDM with approximately 5% human AB serum and 8.5 to 10 IU/ml IL-2, plus 10 ug/ml peptide pools. On days 3 and 7, half of the culture medium was replaced with fresh IL-2-containing medium. After 10 to 11 days of culture, CD4+ T cells were isolated by negative selection using the EasySep CD4+ T cell isolation kit. Ficoll-Paque Plus gradient centrifugation was used to isolate PBMCs from whole blood, and the isolated PBMCs were then either used fresh or cryopreserved at -140C. In general, triplicate wells were set up for every culture condition.

General study outcomes and caveats: In convalescent patients, a median approximately 89% of post-vaccine SARS-CoV-2-reactive clones were detected only after vaccination, suggesting vaccine-specific priming. The median count of SARS-CoV-2-reactive clonotypes went up from 20 to 25 after infection to about 41 after vaccination, although the change was not significant. Of the vaccine-specific clones in convalescent patients, 304 of 307, or nearly all, reacted only to SARS-CoV-2 spike and did not cross-react with common cold coronaviruses. Relatively few convalescent patients were included in the study, and early timepoints after natural infection were not analyzed.

Receptor libraries were prepared by PCR. At the Johns Hopkins FTIC core, DNA from the cultured CD4+ T cells underwent TCR sequencing with the Oncomine TCR Beta short-read assay. The QIAamp micro DNA kit was used to extract genomic DNA from the cultured CD4+ T cells. Oncomine TCR Beta libraries from cultured CD4+ T cells were pooled with unique dual indexes and sequenced on an Illumina iSeq 100. In the original analysis: Non-productive sequences were removed, and CDR3s that did not start with C, did not end with F or W, or were shorter than 7 amino acids were discarded. The MANAFEST web application identified antigen-specific clonotypes by comparing peptide-stimulated wells against reference wells and other culture wells. An FDR below 0.05, an odds ratio above 5, and a productive frequency above 0.1% in at least two of three replicate wells were required for clones to be considered positive. A clonotype was classed as cross-reactive if the clonotype showed significant expansion both in SARS-CoV-2 spike wells and in at least one common cold coronavirus spike condition. Similarity between CDR3 sequences was evaluated in R version 3.6.1 using Levenshtein distances (stringdist) and unrooted phylogenetic trees (ape). Using fastp at Q25 and MiXCR, TCRdb reprocessed the public reads and kept productive beta chains. Rows merge per CDR3 protein into single entries with the most common DNA and genes. None of the V and J calls come from the authors' own analysis; TCRdb made them. A total of about 18,000 distinct CDR3 sequences appear in this sample, approximately 47% of them only once. The top ten hold around 18% of the sample.

Turning to this clonotype: The clone's antigen remains unknown. Base qualities are missing; no much larger clone stands one base away.

Trimming takes 4 bases from V and 5 bases from J, and the germline ends sit 11 bases apart. For CDR1 and CDR2, the germline V gene lists SGHVS and FQNEAQ. CDR3 length: 14 amino acids, cysteine to phenylalanine. The CDR3 DNA has 42 bases and is translated from base 1. This sequence was found in a human donor who received a COVID-19 vaccine. The sequence joins TRBV7-8 to TRBJ2-2, with a weak D call of TRBD1 (5 bases match). Sequenced here: CD4+ T cells from blood, cultured in vitro, sampled before SARS-CoV-2 vaccination. This receptor has the CDR3 CASSSDIETGELFF. The DNA sequence follows: TGTGCCAGCAGCTCGGACATTGAGACCGGGGAGCTGTTTTTT.